This section outlines one TCR beta chain sequence together with its context. This clone has just one count. Its antigen is still unknown. The sample holds no much larger clone one base away, and base qualities are not on file. Library generation was performed with the immunoSEQ multiplex PCR assay. TCRdb stores this immuneACCESS table with in-frame sequences only. Part of the clones is absent; in the studies checked, under half of the shortfall reflects unresolved V genes, and no reason is known for the rest. The sample contains about 40,000 clones, roughly 90% of them found a single time. Approximately 5% of the sample is in the top ten clones. The sample is drawn from a study of T cell changes during pregnancy in multiple sclerosis (dated by TCRdb to between 2018 and 2020). Broadly, across the study: In women with multiple sclerosis, the researchers looked at how the T cell repertoire shifted as pregnancy progressed.

The junction shows trimming of 1 base on V and 3 bases on J, plus 11 bases between the germline ends. Counted from cysteine to phenylalanine, this CDR3 has 14 amino acids. The CDR3 DNA has 42 bases and is translated from base 1. Reading the germline V gene gives CDR1 SGHDT and CDR2 YYEEEE. The TCR was taken from a female donor in good health, enrolled as a control in a pregnancy study. The chain uses TRBV5-6 and TRBJ2-7; the D gene remains uncertain. The input for sequencing was peripheral blood, taken in the second trimester of pregnancy. The DNA sequence is as follows: TGTGCCAGCAGCTTGTTCCCGGAGCACTACGAGCAGTACTTC. This yields the protein CASSLFPEHYEQYF.